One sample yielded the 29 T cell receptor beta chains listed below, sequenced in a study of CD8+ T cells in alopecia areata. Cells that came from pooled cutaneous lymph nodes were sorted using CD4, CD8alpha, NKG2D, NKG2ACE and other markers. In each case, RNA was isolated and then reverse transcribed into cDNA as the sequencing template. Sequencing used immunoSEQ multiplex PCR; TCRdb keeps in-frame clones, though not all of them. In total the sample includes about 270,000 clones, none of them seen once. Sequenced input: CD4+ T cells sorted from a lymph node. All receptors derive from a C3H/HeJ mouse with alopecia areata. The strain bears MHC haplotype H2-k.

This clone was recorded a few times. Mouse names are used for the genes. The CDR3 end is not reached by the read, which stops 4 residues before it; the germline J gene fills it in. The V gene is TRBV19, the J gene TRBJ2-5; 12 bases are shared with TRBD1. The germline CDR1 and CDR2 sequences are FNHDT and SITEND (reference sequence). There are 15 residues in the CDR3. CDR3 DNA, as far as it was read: TGTGCCAGCAGTTGGGACAGGGGGCGTCGGGAC. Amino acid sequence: CASSWDRGRRD. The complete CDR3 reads CASSWDRGRRDTQYF.

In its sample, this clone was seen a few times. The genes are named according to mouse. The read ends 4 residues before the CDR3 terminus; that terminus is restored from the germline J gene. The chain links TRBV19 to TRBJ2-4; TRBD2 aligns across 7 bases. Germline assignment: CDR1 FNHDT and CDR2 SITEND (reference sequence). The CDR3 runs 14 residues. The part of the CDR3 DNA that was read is TGTGCCAGCAGTCCGACTGGGAGAAAAAAC. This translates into CASSPTGRKN. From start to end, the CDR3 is CASSPTGRKNTLYF.

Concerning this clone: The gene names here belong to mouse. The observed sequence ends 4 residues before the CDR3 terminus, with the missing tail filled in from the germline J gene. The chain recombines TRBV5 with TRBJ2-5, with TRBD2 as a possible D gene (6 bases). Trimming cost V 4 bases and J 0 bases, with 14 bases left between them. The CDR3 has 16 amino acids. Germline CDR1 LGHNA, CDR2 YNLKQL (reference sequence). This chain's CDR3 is CASSLSPLGNQDTQYF. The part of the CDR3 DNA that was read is TGTGCCAGCAGCCTCAGCCCTCTGGGGAACCAAGAC.

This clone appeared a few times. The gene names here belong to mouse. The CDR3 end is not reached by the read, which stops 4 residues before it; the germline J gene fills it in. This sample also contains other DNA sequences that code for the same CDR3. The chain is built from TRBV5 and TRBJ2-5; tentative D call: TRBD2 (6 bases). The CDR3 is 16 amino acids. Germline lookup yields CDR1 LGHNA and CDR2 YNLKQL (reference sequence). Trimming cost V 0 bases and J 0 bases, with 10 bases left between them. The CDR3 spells CASSQDWGFNQDTQYF. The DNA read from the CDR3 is TGTGCCAGCAGCCAAGACTGGGGTTTTAACCAAGAC.

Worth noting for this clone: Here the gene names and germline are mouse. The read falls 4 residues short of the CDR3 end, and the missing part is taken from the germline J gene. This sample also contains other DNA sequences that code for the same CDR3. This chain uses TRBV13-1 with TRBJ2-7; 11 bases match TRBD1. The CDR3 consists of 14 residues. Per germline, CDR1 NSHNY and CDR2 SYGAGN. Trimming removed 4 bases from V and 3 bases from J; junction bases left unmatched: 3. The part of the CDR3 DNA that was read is TGTGCCAGCAGTCCCGGGACAGGGGGCTAT. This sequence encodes CASSPGTGGY. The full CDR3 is CASSPGTGGYEQYF.

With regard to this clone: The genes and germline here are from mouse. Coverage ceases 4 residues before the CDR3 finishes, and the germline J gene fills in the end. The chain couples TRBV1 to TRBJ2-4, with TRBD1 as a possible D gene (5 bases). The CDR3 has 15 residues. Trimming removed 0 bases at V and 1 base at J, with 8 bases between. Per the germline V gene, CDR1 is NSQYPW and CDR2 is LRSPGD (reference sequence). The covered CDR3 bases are TGCACCTGCAGTGCAGATCGCAGGGGTCAAAAC. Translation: CTCSADRRGQN. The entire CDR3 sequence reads CTCSADRRGQNTLYF.

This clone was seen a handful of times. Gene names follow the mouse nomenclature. CDR3 DNA, as far as it was read: TGTGCCAGCAGTAGCGGACTGGGGGGGAACTATGCT. The encoded protein is CASSSGLGGNYA. The complete CDR3 sequence is CASSSGLGGNYAEQFF. The chain links TRBV19 to TRBJ2-1, with 12 bases fitting TRBD2. The read is 4 residues too short to cover the CDR3 end, so that end is filled in from the germline J gene. Trimming removed 3 bases from V and 1 base from J; junction bases left unmatched: 2. CDR1 FNHDT and CDR2 SITEND come from the germline V gene (reference sequence). This CDR3 region has 16 residues.

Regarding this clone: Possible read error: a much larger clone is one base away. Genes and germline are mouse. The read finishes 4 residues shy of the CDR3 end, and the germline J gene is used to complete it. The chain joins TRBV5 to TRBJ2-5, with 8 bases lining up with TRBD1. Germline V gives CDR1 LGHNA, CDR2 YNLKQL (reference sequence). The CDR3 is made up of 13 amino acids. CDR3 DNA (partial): TGTGCCAGCAGCCTGGACAGGGAAGAC. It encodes CASSLDRED. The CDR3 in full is CASSLDREDTQYF.

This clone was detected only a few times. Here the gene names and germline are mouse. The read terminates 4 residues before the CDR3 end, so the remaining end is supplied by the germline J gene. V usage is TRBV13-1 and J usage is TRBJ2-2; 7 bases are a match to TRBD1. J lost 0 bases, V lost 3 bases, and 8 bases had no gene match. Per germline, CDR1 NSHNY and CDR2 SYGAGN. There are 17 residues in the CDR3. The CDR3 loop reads CASSAARQGSNTGQLYF. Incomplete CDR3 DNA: TGTGCCAGCAGTGCAGCACGACAGGGCTCAAACACCGGG.

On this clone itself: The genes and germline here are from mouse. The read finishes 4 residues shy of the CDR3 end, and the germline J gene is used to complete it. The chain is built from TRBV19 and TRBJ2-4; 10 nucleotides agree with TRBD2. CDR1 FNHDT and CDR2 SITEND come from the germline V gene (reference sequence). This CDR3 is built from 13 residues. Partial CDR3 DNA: TGTGCCAGCACAAGGACTGGGGGAAAC. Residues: CASTRTGGN. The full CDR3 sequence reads CASTRTGGNTLYF.

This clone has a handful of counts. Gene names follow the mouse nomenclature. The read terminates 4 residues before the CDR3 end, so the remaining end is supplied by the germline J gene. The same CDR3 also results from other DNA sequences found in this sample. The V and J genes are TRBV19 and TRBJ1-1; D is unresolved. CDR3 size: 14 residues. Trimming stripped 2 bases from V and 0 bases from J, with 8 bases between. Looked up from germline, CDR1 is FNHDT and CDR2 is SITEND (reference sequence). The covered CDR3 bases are TGTGCCAGCAGTATTTGGGGTGCAAACACA. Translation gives CASSIWGANT. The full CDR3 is CASSIWGANTEVFF. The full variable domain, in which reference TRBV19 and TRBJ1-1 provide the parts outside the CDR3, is GGIITQTPKFLIGQEGQKLTLKCQQNFNHDTMYWYRQDSGKGLRLIYYSITENDLQKGDLSEGYDASREKKSSFSLTVTSAQKNEMAVFLCASSIWGANTEVFFGKGTRLTVV.

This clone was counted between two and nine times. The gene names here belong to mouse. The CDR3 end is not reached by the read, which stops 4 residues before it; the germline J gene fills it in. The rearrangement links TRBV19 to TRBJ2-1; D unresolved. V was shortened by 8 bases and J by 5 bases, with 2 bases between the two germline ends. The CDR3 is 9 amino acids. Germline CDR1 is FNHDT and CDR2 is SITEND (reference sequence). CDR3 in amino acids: CARDAEQFF. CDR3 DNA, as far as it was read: TGTGCCAGAGATGCT.

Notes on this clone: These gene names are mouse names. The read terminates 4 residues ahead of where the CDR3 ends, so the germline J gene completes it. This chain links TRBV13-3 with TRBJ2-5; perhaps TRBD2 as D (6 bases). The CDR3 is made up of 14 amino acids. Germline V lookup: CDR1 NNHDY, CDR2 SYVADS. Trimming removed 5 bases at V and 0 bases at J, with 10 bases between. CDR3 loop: CASRAGDNQDTQYF. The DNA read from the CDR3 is TGTGCCAGCAGGGCTGGGGATAACCAAGAC.

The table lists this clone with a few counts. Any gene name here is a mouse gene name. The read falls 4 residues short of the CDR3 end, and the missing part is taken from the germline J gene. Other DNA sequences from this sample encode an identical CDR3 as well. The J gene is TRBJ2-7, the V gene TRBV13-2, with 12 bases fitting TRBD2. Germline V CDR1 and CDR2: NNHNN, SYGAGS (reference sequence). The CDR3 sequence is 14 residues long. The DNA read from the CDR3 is TGTGCCAGCGGTGAGACTGGGGGGGCTTAT. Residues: CASGETGGAY. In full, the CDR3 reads CASGETGGAYEQYF.

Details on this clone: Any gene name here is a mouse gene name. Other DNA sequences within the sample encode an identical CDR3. CDR3 amino acids: CASSAGLGVYAEQFF. Partial CDR3 DNA: TGTGCCAGCAGTGCCGGACTGGGGGTCTATGCT. The chain is built from TRBV13-1 and TRBJ2-1, with 10 positions matching TRBD2. The sequence runs out 4 residues before the end of the CDR3; the remainder is reconstructed from the germline J gene. V dropped 3 bases and J dropped 3; count of bases not matched to a gene: 3. The CDR3 contains 15 residues. Germline assignment: CDR1 NSHNY and CDR2 SYGAGN.

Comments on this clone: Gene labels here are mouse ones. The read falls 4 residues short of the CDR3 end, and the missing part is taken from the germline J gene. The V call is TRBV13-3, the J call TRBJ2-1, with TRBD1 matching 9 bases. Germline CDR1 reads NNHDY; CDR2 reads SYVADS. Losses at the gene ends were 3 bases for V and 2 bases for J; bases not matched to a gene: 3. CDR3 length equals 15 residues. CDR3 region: CASSVRDRDYAEQFF. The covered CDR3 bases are TGTGCCAGCAGTGTCCGGGACAGGGACTATGCT.

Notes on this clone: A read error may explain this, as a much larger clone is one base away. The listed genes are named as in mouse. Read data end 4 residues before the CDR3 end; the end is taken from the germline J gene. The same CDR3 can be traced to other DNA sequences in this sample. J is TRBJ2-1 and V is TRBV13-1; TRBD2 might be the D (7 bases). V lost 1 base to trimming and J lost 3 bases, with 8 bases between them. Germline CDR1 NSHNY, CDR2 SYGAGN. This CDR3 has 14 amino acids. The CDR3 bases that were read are TGTGCCAGCAGTGATCGGGGGGCCTATGCT. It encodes CASSDRGAYA. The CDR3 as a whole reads CASSDRGAYAEQFF.

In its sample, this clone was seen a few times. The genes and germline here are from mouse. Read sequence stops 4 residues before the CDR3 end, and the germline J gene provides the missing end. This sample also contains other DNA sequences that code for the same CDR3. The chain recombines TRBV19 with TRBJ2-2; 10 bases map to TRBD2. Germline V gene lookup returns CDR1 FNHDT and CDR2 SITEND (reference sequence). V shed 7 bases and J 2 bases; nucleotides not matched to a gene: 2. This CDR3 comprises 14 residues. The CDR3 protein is CASRDWGNTGQLYF. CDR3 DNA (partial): TGTGCCAGCCGGGACTGGGGTAACACCGGG.

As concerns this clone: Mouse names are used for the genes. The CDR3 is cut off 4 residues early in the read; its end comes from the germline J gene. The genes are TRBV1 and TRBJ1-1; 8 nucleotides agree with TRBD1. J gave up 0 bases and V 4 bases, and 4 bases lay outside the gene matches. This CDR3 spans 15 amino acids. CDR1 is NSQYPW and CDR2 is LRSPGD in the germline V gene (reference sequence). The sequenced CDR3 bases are TGCACCTGCAGTGGACAGGGGCCTGCAAACACA. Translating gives CTCSGQGPANT. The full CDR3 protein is CTCSGQGPANTEVFF.

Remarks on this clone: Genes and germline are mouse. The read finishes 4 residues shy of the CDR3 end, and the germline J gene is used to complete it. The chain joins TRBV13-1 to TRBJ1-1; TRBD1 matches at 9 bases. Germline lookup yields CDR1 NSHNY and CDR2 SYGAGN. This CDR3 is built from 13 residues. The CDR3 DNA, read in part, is TGTGCCAGCAGTGATACAGGGGGCGAA. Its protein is CASSDTGGE. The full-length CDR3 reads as CASSDTGGEEVFF.

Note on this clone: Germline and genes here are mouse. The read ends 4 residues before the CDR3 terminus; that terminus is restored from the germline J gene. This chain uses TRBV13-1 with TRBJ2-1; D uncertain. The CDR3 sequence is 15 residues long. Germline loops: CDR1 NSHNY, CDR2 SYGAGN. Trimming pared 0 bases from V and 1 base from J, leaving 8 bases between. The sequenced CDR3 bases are TGTGCCAGCAGTGATGCTGGCAAAAACTATGCT. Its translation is CASSDAGKNYA. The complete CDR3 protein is CASSDAGKNYAEQFF.

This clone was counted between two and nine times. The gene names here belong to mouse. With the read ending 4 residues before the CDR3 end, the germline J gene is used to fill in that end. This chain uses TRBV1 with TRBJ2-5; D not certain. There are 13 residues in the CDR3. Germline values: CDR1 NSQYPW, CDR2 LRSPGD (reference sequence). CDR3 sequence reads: CTCSAQDPDTQYF. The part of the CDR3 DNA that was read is TGCACCTGCAGTGCACAGGATCCAGAC.

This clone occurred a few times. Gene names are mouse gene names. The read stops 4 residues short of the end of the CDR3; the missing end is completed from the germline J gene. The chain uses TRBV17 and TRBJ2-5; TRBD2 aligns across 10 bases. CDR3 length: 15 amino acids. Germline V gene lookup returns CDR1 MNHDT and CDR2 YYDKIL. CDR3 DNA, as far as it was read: TGTGCTAGCAGTAGAATCTGGGGGGGCGAAGAC. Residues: CASSRIWGGED. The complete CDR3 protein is CASSRIWGGEDTQYF.

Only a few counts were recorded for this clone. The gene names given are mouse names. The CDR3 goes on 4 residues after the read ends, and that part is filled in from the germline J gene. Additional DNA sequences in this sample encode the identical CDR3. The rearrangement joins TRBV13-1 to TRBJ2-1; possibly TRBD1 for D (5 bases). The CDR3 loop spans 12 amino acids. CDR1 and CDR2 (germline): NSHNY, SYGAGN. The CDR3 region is CASSGQGAEQFF. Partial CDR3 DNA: TGTGCCAGCAGTGGGCAGGGAGCT.

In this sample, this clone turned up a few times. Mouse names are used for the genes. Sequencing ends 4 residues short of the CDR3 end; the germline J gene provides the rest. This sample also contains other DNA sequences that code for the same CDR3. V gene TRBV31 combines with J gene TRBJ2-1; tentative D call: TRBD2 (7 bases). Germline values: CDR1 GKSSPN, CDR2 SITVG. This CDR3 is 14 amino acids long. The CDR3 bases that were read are TGTGCCTGGAGTCTGGTGGGGGGCTTGGCT. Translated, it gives CAWSLVGGLA. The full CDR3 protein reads CAWSLVGGLAEQFF.

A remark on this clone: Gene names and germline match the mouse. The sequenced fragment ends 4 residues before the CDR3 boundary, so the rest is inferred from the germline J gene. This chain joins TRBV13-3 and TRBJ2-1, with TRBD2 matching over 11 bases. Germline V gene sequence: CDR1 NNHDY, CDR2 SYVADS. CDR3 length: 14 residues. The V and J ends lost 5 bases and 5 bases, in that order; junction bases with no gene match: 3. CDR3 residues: CASRLLGGHAEQFF. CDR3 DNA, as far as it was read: TGTGCCAGCAGGCTACTGGGGGGGCATGCT.

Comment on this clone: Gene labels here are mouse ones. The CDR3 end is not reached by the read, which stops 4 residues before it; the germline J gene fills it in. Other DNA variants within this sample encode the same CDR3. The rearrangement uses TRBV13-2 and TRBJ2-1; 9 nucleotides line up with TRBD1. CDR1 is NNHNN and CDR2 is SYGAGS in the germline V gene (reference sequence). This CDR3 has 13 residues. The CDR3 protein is CASGETGGAEQFF. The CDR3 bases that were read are TGTGCCAGCGGTGAGACAGGGGGGGCT.

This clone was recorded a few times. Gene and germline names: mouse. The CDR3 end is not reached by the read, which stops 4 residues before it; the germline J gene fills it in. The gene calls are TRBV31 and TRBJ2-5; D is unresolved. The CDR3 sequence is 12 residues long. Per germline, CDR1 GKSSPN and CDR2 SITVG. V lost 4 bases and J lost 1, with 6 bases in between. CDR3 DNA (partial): TGTGCCTGGACTCCCGACCAAGAC. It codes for CAWTPDQD. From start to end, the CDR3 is CAWTPDQDTQYF.

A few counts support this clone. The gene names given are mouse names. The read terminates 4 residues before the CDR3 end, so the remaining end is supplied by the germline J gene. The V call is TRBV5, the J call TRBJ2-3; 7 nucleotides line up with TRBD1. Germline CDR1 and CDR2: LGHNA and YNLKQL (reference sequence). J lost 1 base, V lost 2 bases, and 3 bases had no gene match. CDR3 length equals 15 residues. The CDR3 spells CASSQHRGGAETLYF. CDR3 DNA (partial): TGTGCCAGCAGCCAACACAGGGGTGGTGCAGAA.